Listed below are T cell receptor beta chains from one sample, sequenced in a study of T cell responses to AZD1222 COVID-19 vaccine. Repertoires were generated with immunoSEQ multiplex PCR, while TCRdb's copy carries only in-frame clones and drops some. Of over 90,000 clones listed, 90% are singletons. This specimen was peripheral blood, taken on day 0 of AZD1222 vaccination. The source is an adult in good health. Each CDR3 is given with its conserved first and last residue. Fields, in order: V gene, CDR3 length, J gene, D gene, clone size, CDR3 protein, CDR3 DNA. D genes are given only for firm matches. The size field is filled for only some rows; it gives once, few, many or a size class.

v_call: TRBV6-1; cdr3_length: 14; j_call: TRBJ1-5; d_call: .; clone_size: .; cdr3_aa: CASSESRLAQPQHF; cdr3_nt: TGTGCCAGCAGTGAATCCCGTTTGGCTCAGCCCCAGCATTTT
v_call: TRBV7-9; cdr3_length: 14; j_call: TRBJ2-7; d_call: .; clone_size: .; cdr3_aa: CASSVDLGSYEQYF; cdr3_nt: TGTGCCAGCAGCGTTGATTTGGGGTCCTACGAGCAGTACTTC
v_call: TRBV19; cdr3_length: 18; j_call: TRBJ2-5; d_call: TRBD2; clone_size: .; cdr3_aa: CASSISLAGGSLQETQYF; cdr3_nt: TGTGCCAGTAGTATTTCCCTAGCGGGGGGAAGCCTCCAAGAGACCCAGTACTTC
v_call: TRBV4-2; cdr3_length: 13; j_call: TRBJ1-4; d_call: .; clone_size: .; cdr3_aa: CASSQDLIRELFF; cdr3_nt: TGTGCCAGCAGCCAAGATCTTATCCGAGAACTGTTTTTT
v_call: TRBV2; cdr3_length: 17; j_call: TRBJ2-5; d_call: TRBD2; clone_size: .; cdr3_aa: CASLGSGGPRGGETQYF; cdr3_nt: TGTGCCAGTTTGGGGTCGGGGGGGCCAAGAGGAGGAGAGACCCAGTACTTC
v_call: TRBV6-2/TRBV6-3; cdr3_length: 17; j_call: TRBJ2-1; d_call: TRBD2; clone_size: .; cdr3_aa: CASSYLRLAGVYNEQFF; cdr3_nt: TGTGCCAGCAGTTACCTGCGGTTAGCGGGGGTATACAATGAGCAGTTCTTC
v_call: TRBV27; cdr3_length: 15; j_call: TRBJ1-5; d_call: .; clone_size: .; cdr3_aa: CASSKKGVGNQPQHF; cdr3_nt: TGTGCCAGCAGCAAGAAGGGGGTTGGCAATCAGCCCCAGCATTTT
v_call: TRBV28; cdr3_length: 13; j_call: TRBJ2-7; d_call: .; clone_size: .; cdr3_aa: CASSGDPTYEQYF; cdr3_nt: TGTGCCAGCAGTGGGGACCCAACCTACGAGCAGTACTTC
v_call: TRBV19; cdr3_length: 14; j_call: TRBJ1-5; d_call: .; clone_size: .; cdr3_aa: CASSALGFNQPQHF; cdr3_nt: TGTGCCAGTAGTGCCCTGGGCTTCAATCAGCCCCAGCATTTT
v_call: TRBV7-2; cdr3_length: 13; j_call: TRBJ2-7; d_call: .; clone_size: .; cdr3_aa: CASSLNRAYEQYF; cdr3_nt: TGTGCCAGCAGCTTAAACAGGGCCTACGAGCAGTACTTC
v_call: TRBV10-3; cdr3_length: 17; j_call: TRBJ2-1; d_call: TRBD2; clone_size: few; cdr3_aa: CAISESGGGRNNNEQFF; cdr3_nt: TGTGCCATCAGTGAGTCGGGCGGGGGGAGGAATAACAATGAGCAGTTCTTC
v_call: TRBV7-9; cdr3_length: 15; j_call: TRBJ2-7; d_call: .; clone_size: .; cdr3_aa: CASSFDGGDPYEQYF; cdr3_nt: TGTGCCAGCAGCTTCGACGGGGGCGACCCCTACGAGCAGTACTTC
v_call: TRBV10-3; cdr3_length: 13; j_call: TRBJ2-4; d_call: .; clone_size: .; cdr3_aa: CAISRDSKNIQYF; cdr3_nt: TGTGCCATCAGCAGGGATTCTAAAAACATTCAGTACTTC
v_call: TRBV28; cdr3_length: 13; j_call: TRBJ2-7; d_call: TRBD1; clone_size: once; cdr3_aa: CASSLTGFGEQYF; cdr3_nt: TGTGCCAGCAGCCTGACAGGGTTCGGGGAGCAGTACTTC
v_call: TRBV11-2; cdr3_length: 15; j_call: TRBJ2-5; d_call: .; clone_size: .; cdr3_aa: CASSQAAGDEETQYF; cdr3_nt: TGTGCCAGCAGCCAAGCTGCTGGCGACGAAGAGACCCAGTACTTC
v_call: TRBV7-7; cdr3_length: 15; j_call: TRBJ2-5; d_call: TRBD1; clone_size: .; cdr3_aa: CASSPTPGQQETQYF; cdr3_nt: TGTGCTAGCAGCCCTACGCCGGGACAGCAAGAGACCCAGTACTTC
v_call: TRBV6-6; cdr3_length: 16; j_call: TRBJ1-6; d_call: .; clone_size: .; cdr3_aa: CASSLPGGTYNSPLHF; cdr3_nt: TGTGCCAGCAGCCTTCCAGGAGGGACCTATAATTCACCCCTCCACTTT
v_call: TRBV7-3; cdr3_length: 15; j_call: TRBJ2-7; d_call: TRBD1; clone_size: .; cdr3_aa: CASSLEGQGVYEQYF; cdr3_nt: TGTGCCAGCAGCTTAGAGGGACAGGGAGTCTACGAGCAGTACTTC
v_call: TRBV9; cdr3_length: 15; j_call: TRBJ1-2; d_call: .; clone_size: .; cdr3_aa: CASSALDGGDGGYTF; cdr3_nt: TGTGCCAGCAGCGCATTGGACGGGGGAGACGGTGGCTACACCTTC
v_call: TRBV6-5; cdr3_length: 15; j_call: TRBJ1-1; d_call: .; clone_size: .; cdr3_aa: CASSSQQGRGTEAFF; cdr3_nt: TGTGCCAGCAGTAGCCAACAGGGAAGGGGGACTGAAGCTTTCTTT
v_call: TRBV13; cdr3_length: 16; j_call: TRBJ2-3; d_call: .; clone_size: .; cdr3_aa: CASSPPGGGPGDTQYF; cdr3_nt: TGTGCCAGCAGCCCCCCAGGCGGGGGCCCGGGAGATACGCAGTATTTT
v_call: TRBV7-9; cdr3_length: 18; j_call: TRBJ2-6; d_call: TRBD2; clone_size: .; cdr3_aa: CASTLGTSTLSGANVLTF; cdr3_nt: TGTGCCAGCACCCTCGGGACTAGCACTTTATCTGGGGCCAACGTCCTGACTTTC
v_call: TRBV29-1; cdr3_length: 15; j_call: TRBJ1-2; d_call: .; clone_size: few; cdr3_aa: CSVELMERTNYGYTF; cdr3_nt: TGCAGCGTTGAACTAATGGAACGCACTAACTATGGCTACACCTTC
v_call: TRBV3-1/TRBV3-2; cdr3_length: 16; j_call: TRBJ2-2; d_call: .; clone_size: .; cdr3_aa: CASSPRWGSNTGELFF; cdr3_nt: TGTGCCAGCAGCCCACGCTGGGGATCGAACACCGGGGAGCTGTTTTTT
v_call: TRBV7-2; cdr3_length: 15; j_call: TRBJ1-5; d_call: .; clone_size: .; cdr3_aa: CASSFNWVGNQPQHF; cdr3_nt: TGTGCCAGCAGCTTCAATTGGGTAGGCAATCAGCCCCAGCATTTT
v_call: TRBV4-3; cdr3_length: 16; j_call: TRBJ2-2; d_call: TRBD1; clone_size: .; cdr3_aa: CASSQGTGGATGELFF; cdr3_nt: TGCGCCAGCAGCCAGGGGACAGGGGGCGCCACCGGGGAGCTGTTTTTT